A single sample gave rise to the 27 T cell receptor beta chains below, sequenced in a study of OX40 agonist ivuxolimab in advanced cancers. The assay was immunoSEQ multiplex PCR, and TCRdb's table has in-frame clones only and misses some. The table includes tens of thousands of clones, roughly 90% detected once. The starting material was CD4+ or CD8+ T cells sorted from blood, obtained in a trial of the OX40 agonist ivuxolimab. The receptors derive from an adult with an advanced solid tumor such as melanoma, head and neck, liver or kidney cancer.

This chain uses TRBV5-1 with TRBJ2-1; TRBD2 matches 9 bases. The CDR3 has 15 amino acids. CDR1 is SGHRS and CDR2 is YFSETQ in the germline V gene. V was pared by 4 bases and J by 0 bases, with 2 bases of the junction left unmatched. The CDR3 nucleotides read TGCGCCAGCAGCACAGCGGGGGGCTCCTACAATGAGCAGTTCTTC. It codes for CASSTAGGSYNEQFF.

The chain uses TRBV6-6 and TRBJ1-2, with 8 bases lining up with TRBD1. Germline-derived CDR1 and CDR2 are MNHNY and SVGAGI (reference sequence). The CDR3 is 16 residues long. With V trimmed by 2 bases and J by 4 bases, 9 bases remained unmatched. The CDR3 spells CASSYGGRDRGYGYTF. The DNA for the CDR3 is TGTGCCAGCAGTTACGGGGGGCGAGACAGGGGCTATGGCTACACCTTC.

The rearrangement joins TRBV28 to TRBJ2-1, with 7 bases that match TRBD1. The CDR3 totals 17 residues. Germline values: CDR1 MDHEN, CDR2 SYDVKM. V lost 0 bases, J lost 4 bases, and 9 bases stayed unmatched. This CDR3 reads CASSLWGTAREYNEQFF. The CDR3 bases are TGTGCCAGCAGTTTATGGGGGACAGCCAGGGAGTACAATGAGCAGTTCTTC.

For the CDR3, the DNA is TGTGCCAGCAGTATTTGGGACGCCGATGGCTACACCTTC. This codes for CASSIWDADGYTF. The rearrangement joins TRBV6-1 to TRBJ1-2; TRBD1 is a possible D gene (5 bases). Trimming pared 5 bases from V and 6 bases from J, leaving 13 bases between. The germline V gene has CDR1 MNHNS and CDR2 SASEGT. The CDR3 is made up of 13 amino acids.

The genes are TRBV23-1 and TRBJ2-1; 9 positions agree with TRBD1. TRBV23-1 is an open reading frame, and its role is uncertain. V was clipped by 11 bases and J by 3 bases; unmatched bases: 5. The CDR3 consists of 13 residues. In DNA, the CDR3 is TGCGCCGTTGACAGGGGGTTCTACAATGAGCAGTTCTTC. Translating gives CAVDRGFYNEQFF.

The chain links TRBV6-1 to TRBJ1-2, with D possibly matching TRBD1 (5 bases). The CDR3 length is 14 residues. The V end was cut by 0 bases, the J end by 7 bases, with 12 bases between. Germline CDR1 reads MNHNS; CDR2 reads SASEGT. The CDR3 spells CASSEAGLLGGYTF. The DNA for the CDR3 is TGTGCCAGCAGTGAAGCGGGGCTCTTAGGTGGCTACACCTTC.

This chain links TRBV7-2 with TRBJ2-2; D may be TRBD1 or TRBD2 (5 bases each). CDR1 SGHTA and CDR2 FQGNSA come from the germline V gene. The CDR3 is 16 amino acids. V lost 8 bases, J lost 7 bases, and 23 bases lay in between. CDR3 coding DNA: TGTGCCAGCGCCCCCCCCCGGGACCGCCGGAGCGGGGAGCTGTTTTTT. It specifies CASAPPRDRRSGELFF.

This sequence joins TRBV28 and TRBJ1-1; perhaps TRBD1 as D (5 bases). The CDR3 contains 15 residues. Trimming cost V 8 bases and J 4 bases, with 20 bases left between them. Germline V gives CDR1 MDHEN, CDR2 SYDVKM. DNA for the CDR3: TGTGCCAGCTCATGGGCACTGGGGCTGACCACTGAAGCTTTCTTT. Residues: CASSWALGLTTEAFF.

This chain links TRBV29-1 with TRBJ2-7, with TRBD1 matching over 10 bases. Losses at the gene ends were 6 bases for V and 6 bases for J; bases not matched to a gene: 8. The CDR3 sequence is 13 residues long. Germline lookup yields CDR1 SQVTM and CDR2 ANQGSEA. CDR3 region: CSVTGDRGGEQYF. The CDR3 DNA reads as TGCAGCGTGACGGGGGACAGGGGTGGCGAGCAGTACTTC.

This clone was counted once. V usage is TRBV5-1 and J usage is TRBJ2-7; 7 bases fit TRBD2. Germline V gives CDR1 SGHRS, CDR2 YFSETQ. The CDR3 extends over 14 amino acids. The V segment lost 4 bases and the J segment 4 bases; nucleotides outside the gene matches: 8. For the CDR3, the DNA is TGCGCCAGCAGCCAGACTAGCAGTATGTACGAGCAGTACTTC. Protein product: CASSQTSSMYEQYF.

About this clone: The junction departs from the called germline gene at one end, perhaps through a read error. The chain joins TRBV19 to TRBJ1-1; TRBD1 might be the D (6 bases). Germline V gene sequence: CDR1 LNHDA, CDR2 SQIVND (reference sequence). The CDR3 contains 15 residues. CDR3 in amino acids: CASSSAGTLNTKAFF. The CDR3 DNA follows: TGTGCCAGTAGTTCGGCCGGGACATTGAACACTAAAGCTTTCTTT.

The V call is TRBV5-1, the J call TRBJ2-1; D is perhaps TRBD2 (5 bases). The CDR3 covers 16 residues. The germline CDR1 and CDR2 sequences are SGHRS and YFSETQ. Between the trimmed V and J ends, which lost 3 bases and 0 bases, there was a span of 13 bases. CDR3 bases: TGCGCCAGCAGCTGGTCCGCGGGCGTCTCCTACAATGAGCAGTTCTTC. Protein sequence: CASSWSAGVSYNEQFF.

The V and J genes are TRBV7-2 and TRBJ1-5, with D possibly being TRBD1 (5 bases). The germline gives CDR1 SGHTA, CDR2 FQGNSA. The ends were cut back, 8 bases at V and 4 bases at J, with 9 bases in the middle. There are 12 residues in the CDR3. Here the CDR3 reads CASGGRNQPQHF. In nucleotides, the CDR3 is TGTGCCAGCGGGGGTAGGAATCAGCCCCAGCATTTT.

This chain links TRBV28 with TRBJ2-7, with 7 bases identical to TRBD2. Germline V gene data show CDR1 as MDHEN and CDR2 as SYDVKM. V was pared by 6 bases and J by 2 bases, with 7 bases of the junction left unmatched. The CDR3 extends over 14 amino acids. CDR3: CASSPGTTPYEQYF. CDR3 DNA sequence: TGTGCCAGCAGCCCCGGGACTACCCCCTACGAGCAGTACTTC.

V usage is TRBV7-2 and J usage is TRBJ1-4; D is ambiguous. Germline CDR1 and CDR2: SGHTA and FQGNSA. Trimming left V 2 bases short and J 2 bases short, with 12 bases between. The CDR3 has 16 amino acids. Written as DNA, the CDR3 is TGTGCCAGCAGCTTAAATCCACCGGACACTAATGAAAAACTGTTTTTT. This sequence encodes CASSLNPPDTNEKLFF.

This sequence joins TRBV2 and TRBJ1-6; maybe TRBD1 (6 bases). CDR3 length: 16 amino acids. Germline V gene sequence: CDR1 SNHLY, CDR2 FYNNEI. V was trimmed by 8 bases and J by 0 bases, leaving 14 bases between them. The CDR3 here is CASGGQSSSYNSPLHF. The CDR3 nucleotides are TGTGCCAGCGGAGGACAGAGCAGCTCCTATAATTCACCCCTCCACTTT.

This clone was detected only a few times. The V call is TRBV7-9, the J call TRBJ2-5; the D gene is possibly TRBD1 (6 bases). V lost 1 base to trimming and J lost 0 bases, with 12 bases between them. The CDR3 is 16 amino acids. Germline loops: CDR1 SEHNR, CDR2 FQNEAQ (reference sequence). CDR3 amino acids: CASSLDVRGDQETQYF. The CDR3 DNA follows: TGTGCCAGCAGCTTAGATGTCAGGGGTGACCAAGAGACCCAGTACTTC.

This chain connects TRBV29-1 to TRBJ1-2; weak D call: TRBD1 (6 bases). Germline V gene lookup returns CDR1 SQVTM and CDR2 ANQGSEA. The CDR3 contains 12 residues. Trimming removed 5 bases from V and 3 bases from J, with 10 bases in between. In DNA form, the CDR3 reads TGCAGCGTTCATCCAGGGGACTATGGCTACACCTTC. Its protein is CSVHPGDYGYTF.

The chain combines TRBV28 with TRBJ1-5; D is undetermined. Germline CDR1 MDHEN, CDR2 SYDVKM. With 1 base removed from V and 5 bases from J, the gap between germline ends came to 12 bases. This CDR3 region has 15 residues. The CDR3 DNA reads TGTGCCAGCAGTTTATTAAAATGGGCCGATCAGCCCCAGCATTTT. Amino acid sequence: CASSLLKWADQPQHF.

Points on this clone: Other nucleotide sequences in the sample specify the same CDR3. The rearrangement links TRBV11-2 to TRBJ2-7, with D perhaps TRBD1 or TRBD2 (5 bases each). V was clipped by 5 bases and J by 0 bases, with 8 bases between them. This CDR3 spans 13 amino acids. Germline V lookup: CDR1 SGHAT, CDR2 FQNNGV. The CDR3 here is CASSGGPSYEQYF. The CDR3 DNA follows: TGTGCCAGCAGCGGGGGACCCTCCTACGAGCAGTACTTC.

Details on this clone: One junction end does not reproduce the germline sequence, and a read error may be involved. The rearrangement links TRBV30 to TRBJ2-5; 10 bases line up with TRBD2. Germline CDR1 and CDR2: GTSNPN and SVGIG (reference sequence). This CDR3 spans 13 amino acids. DNA of the CDR3: TGTGCCTGGAGTGTAATCCTAGCGGGGGCCCTAAACTTC. It specifies CAWSVILAGALNF.

The V and J genes are TRBV2 and TRBJ2-5; D may match TRBD1 or TRBD2 (6 bases each). This CDR3 has 16 residues. The ends were cut back, 4 bases at V and 1 base at J, with 16 bases in the middle. CDR1 is SNHLY, CDR2 FYNNEI, per germline. The CDR3 reads CASSVEGGLIQETQYF. CDR3 bases: TGTGCCAGCAGTGTCGAGGGGGGCCTAATCCAAGAGACCCAGTACTTC.

J is TRBJ2-1 and V is TRBV6-5, with D hard to call. The CDR3 is 14 amino acids. Germline values: CDR1 MNHEY, CDR2 SVGAGI. Trimming left V 0 bases short and J 6 bases short, with 9 bases between. CDR3 residues: CASSYSGLVNEQFF. Written as DNA, the CDR3 is TGTGCCAGCAGTTACTCGGGCCTCGTCAATGAGCAGTTCTTC.

The V gene is TRBV4-1, the J gene TRBJ1-2; D not certain. CDR3 length equals 13 residues. Germline assignment: CDR1 MGHRA and CDR2 YSYEKL. V dropped 4 bases and J dropped 7 bases, with 13 bases sitting between them. CDR3 protein: CASSPYGPRGYTF. CDR3 bases: TGCGCCAGCAGCCCCTATGGCCCCCGTGGCTACACCTTC.

The V gene is TRBV28, the J gene TRBJ1-2; 8 bases line up with TRBD1. V shed 2 bases, J shed 4 bases, and the junction held 6 bases outside the gene matches. The CDR3 is 15 amino acids. Germline V gene lookup returns CDR1 MDHEN and CDR2 SYDVKM. The chain's CDR3 is CASSLQGAQSYGYTF. In nucleotides, the CDR3 is TGTGCCAGCAGTTTACAGGGGGCGCAGTCCTATGGCTACACCTTC.

The V call is TRBV19, the J call TRBJ2-7, with D uncertain. CDR1 is LNHDA, CDR2 SQIVND, per germline (reference sequence). The CDR3 extends over 14 amino acids. Trimming removed 7 bases at V and 10 bases at J, with 23 bases between. The CDR3, as DNA: TGTGCCAGTACCCTTGAAGGTCGGCTTGGGCCCCAGTACTTC. This gives the protein CASTLEGRLGPQYF.

The J gene is TRBJ2-7, the V gene TRBV11-2; possible D gene TRBD1, 6 bases. Trimming stripped 6 bases from V and 2 bases from J, with 14 bases between. Germline values: CDR1 SGHAT, CDR2 FQNNGV. CDR3 length: 14 amino acids. The CDR3 spells CASSSAQGTYEQYF. In DNA form, the CDR3 reads TGTGCCAGCAGTTCAGCGCAGGGGACCTACGAGCAGTACTTC.